This TCR beta chain was documented in a study of shared clonotypes between healthy human individuals. Findings and limits, study-wide: Roughly 5% of naive CD4 clonotypes were common to a handful of donors.

Clones were read by immunoSEQ multiplex PCR, and TCRdb kept only the in-frame ones, dropping some. The data show approximately 840,000 clones, with around 96% seen just once and less than 0.25% held by the top ten. Worth noting for this clone: Its antigen is not identified.

Naive CD8 populations comprised CD45RO-negative cells positively selected for CCR7, excluding terminally differentiated effector memory CD45RA+ cells. Sample: naive CD8+ T cells sorted from blood. The clonotype originates from a man aged 25 to 40 in good health.

CDR3 bases: TGTGCCAGCAGCTCCCAGCGGGGCTTGACCAAAGAGACCCAGTACTTC. Translated, it gives CASSSQRGLTKETQYF. The chain is built from TRBV7-2 and TRBJ2-5, with 7 bases that match TRBD2. Trimming cost V 4 bases and J 3 bases; bases outside gene matches: 11. From germline, CDR1 is SGHTA and CDR2 FQGNSA. This CDR3 has 16 amino acids.